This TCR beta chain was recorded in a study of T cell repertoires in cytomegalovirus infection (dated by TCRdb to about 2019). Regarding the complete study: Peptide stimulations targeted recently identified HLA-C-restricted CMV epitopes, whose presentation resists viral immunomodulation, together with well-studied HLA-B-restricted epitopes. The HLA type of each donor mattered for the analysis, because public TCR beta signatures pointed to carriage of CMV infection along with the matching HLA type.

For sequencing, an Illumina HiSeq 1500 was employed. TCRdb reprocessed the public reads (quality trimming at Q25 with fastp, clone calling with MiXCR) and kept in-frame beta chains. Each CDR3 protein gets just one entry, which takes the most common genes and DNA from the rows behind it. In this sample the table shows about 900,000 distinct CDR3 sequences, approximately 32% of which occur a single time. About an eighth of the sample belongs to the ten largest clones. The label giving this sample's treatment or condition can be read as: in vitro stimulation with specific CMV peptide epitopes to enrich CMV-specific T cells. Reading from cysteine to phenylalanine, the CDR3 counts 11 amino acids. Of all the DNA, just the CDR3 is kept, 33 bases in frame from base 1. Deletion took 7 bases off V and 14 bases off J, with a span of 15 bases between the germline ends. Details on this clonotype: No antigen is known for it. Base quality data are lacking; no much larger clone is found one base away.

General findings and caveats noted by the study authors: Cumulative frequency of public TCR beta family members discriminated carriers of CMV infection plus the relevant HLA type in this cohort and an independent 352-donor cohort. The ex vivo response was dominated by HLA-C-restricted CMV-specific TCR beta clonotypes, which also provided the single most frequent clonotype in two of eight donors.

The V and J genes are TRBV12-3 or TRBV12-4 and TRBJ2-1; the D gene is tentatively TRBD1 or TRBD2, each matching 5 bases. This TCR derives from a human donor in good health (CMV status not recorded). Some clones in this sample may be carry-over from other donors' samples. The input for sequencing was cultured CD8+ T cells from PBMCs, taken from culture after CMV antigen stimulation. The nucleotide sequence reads TGTGCCAGCACCGAGGGACGGGCCGAGTTCTTC. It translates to CASTEGRAEFF.